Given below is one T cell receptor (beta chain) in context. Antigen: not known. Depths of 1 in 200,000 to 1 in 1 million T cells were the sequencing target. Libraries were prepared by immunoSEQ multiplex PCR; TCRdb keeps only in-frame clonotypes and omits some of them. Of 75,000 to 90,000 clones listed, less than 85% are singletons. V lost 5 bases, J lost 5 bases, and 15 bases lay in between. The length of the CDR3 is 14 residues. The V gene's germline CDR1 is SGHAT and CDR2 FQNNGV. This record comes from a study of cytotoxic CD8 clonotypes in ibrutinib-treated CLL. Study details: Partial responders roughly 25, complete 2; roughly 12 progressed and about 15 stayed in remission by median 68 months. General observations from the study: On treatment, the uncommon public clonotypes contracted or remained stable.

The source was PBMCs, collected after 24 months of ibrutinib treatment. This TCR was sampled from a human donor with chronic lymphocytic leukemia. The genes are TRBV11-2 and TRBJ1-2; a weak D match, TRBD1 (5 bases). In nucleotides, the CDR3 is TGTGCCAGCAGCGCCGGGAGGGAGGGGTATGGCTACACCTTC. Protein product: CASSAGREGYGYTF. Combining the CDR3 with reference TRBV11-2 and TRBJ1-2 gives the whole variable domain EAGVAQSPRYKIIEKRQSVAFWCNPISGHATLYWYQQILGQGPKLLIQFQNNGVVDDSQLPKDRFSAERLKGVDSTLKIQPAKLEDSAVYLCASSAGREGYGYTFGSGTRLTVV.